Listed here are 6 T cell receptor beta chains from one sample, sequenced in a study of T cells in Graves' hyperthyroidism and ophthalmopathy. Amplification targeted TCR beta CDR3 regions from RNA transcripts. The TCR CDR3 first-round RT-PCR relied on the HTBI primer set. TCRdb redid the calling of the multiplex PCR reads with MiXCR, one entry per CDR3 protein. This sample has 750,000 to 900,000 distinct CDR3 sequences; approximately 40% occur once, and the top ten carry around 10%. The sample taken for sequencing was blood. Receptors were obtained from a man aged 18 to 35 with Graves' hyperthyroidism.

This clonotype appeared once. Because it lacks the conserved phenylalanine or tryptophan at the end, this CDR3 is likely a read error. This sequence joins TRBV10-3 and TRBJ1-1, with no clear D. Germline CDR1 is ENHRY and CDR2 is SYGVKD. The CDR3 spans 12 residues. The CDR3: CASSYGMTEAFL. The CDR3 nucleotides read TGTGCCAGCAGTTACGGTATGACTGAAGCTTTCCTT.

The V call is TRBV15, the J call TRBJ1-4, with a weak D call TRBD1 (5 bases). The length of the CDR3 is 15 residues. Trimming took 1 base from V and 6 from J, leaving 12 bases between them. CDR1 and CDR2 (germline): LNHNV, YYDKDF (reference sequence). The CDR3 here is CATSRGGAGYEKLFF. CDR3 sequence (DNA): TGTGCCACCAGCAGAGGAGGGGCGGGCTATGAAAAACTGTTTTTT.

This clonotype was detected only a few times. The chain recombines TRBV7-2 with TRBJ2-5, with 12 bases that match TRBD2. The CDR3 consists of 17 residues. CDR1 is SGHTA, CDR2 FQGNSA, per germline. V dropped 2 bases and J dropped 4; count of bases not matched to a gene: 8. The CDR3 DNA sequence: TGTGCCAGCAGCTTAAACCCTGCTAGCGGGAGGGTAGAGACCCAGTACTTC. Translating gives CASSLNPASGRVETQYF. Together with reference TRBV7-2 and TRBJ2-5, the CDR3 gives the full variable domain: GAGVSQSPSNKVTEKGKDVELRCDPISGHTALYWYRQSLGQGLEFLIYFQGNSAPDKSGLPSDRFSAERTGGSVSTLTIQRTQQEDSAVYLCASSLNPASGRVETQYFGPGTRLLVL.

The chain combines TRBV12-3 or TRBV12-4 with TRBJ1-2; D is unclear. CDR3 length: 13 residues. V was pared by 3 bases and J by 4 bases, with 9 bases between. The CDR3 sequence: CASSFGVGYGYTF. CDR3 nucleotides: TGTGCCAGCAGTTTCGGTGTAGGCTATGGCTACACCTTC.

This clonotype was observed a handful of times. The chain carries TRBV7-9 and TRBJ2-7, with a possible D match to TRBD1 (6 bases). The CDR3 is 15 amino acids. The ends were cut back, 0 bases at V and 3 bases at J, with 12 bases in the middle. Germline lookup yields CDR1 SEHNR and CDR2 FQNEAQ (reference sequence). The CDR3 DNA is TGTGCCAGCAGCTTAGCGGCAGGGGCCAACTACGAGCAGTACTTC. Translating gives CASSLAAGANYEQYF.

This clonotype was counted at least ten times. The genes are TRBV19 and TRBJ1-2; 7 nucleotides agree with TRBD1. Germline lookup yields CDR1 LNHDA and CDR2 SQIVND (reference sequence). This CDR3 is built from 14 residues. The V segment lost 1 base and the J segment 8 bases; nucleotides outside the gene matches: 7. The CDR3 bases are TGTGCCAGTAGTATAGGACGGAGACAGGGCGGCTACACCTTC. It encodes CASSIGRRQGGYTF.